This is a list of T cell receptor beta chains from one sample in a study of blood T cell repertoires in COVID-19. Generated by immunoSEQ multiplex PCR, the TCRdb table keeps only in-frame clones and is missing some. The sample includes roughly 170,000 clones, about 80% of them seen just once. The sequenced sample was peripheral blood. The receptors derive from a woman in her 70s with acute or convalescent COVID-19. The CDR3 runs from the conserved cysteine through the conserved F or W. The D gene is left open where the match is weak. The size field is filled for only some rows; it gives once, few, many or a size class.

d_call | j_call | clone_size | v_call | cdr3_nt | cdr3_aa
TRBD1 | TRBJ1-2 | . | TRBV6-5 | TGTGCCAGCAGTTTAACCGGGACAGGGATCTATGGCTACACCTTC | CASSLTGTGIYGYTF
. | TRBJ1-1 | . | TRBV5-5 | TGTGCCAGCAGCTGGGCGGGGGGCGCGAACACTGAAGCTTTCTTT | CASSWAGGANTEAFF
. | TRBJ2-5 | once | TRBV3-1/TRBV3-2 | TGTGCCAGCAGCCCTACTAGCTACTCAAAGACCCAGTACTTC | CASSPTSYSKTQYF
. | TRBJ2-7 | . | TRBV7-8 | TGTGCCAGCAGTCCCAGGGCCTACGAGCAGTACTTC | CASSPRAYEQYF
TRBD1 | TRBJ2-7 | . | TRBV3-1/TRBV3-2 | TGTGCCAGCAGCCAAGTTGGGACAGGGAGTCGCGAGCAGTACTTC | CASSQVGTGSREQYF
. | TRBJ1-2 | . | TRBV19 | TGTGCCAGTAGTATAGACAACTCCAGGGGACCTAACTATGGCTACACCTTC | CASSIDNSRGPNYGYTF
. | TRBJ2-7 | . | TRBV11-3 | TGTGCCAGCAGCTTAGAGGGGGGAGGTAGAAGCTCCTACGAGCAGTACTTC | CASSLEGGGRSSYEQYF
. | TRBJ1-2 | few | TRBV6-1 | TGTGCCAGCAGTGACCCGACAGGAACCTATGGCTACACCTTC | CASSDPTGTYGYTF
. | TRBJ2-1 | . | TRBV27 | TGTGCCAGCAGTTCCGTAGCCGGCTCCTACAATGAGCAGTTCTTC | CASSSVAGSYNEQFF
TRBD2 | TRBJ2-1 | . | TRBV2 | TGTGCCAGCAGACCCCGAGGACTAGCGGATTACAATGAGCAGTTCTTC | CASRPRGLADYNEQFF